These 9 T cell receptor beta chains came from one sample sequenced in a study of shared clonotypes between healthy human individuals. Naive CD8 cells were CD45RO-negative, positively selected for CCR7, excluding terminally differentiated effector memory CD45RA+ cells. Assay: immunoSEQ multiplex PCR; the TCRdb copy retains only in-frame clones and omits some. The sample holds about 2.1 million clones, just under 95% seen once. Input material: naive CD8+ T cells from PBMCs. These receptor sequences come from a man aged 18 to 30 in good health. Some clones in this sample may be carry-over from other donors' samples.

The rearrangement uses TRBV5-4 and TRBJ1-6, with D unresolved. This CDR3 is built from 16 residues. Germline lookup yields CDR1 SGHNT and CDR2 YYREEE (reference sequence). Deletions cut 6 bases from V and 7 bases from J, with 20 bases between. This chain's CDR3 is CASTQSGRGSNSPLHF. The CDR3 DNA reads TGTGCCAGCACCCAATCCGGACGGGGATCGAATTCACCCCTCCACTTT.

The chain joins TRBV7-9 to TRBJ2-5; 11 bases agree with TRBD2. The CDR3 is 17 amino acids. Germline CDR1 reads SEHNR; CDR2 reads FQNEAQ (reference sequence). V lost 2 bases, J lost 4 bases, and 9 bases stayed unmatched. The CDR3 reads CASSLNPLAGVGETQYF. DNA for the CDR3: TGTGCCAGCAGCTTAAACCCACTAGCGGGAGTGGGAGAGACCCAGTACTTC. Variable domain in full (rest from reference TRBV7-9 and TRBJ2-5): DTGVSQNPRHKITKRGQNVTFRCDPISEHNRLYWYRQTLGQGPEFLTYFQNEAQLEKSRLLSDRFSAERPKGSFSTLEIQRTEQGDSAMYLCASSLNPLAGVGETQYFGPGTRLLVL.

The V call is TRBV7-6, the J call TRBJ2-7; TRBD2 agrees at 12 bases. J was trimmed by 4 bases and V by 0 bases; bases with no gene match: 1. This CDR3 spans 15 amino acids. Germline values: CDR1 SGHVS, CDR2 FNYEAQ. CDR3 loop: CASSLATSGSYEQYF. In nucleotides, the CDR3 is TGTGCCAGCAGCTTAGCGACTAGCGGGAGTTACGAGCAGTACTTC.

The genes are TRBV2 and TRBJ1-1; unclear D gene. Trimming shortened V by 3 bases and J by 4 bases, and 12 bases separated the two germline ends. Germline V gene data show CDR1 as SNHLY and CDR2 as FYNNEI. This CDR3 contains 14 residues. The CDR3 is CASSEGRLGTEAFF. The DNA of the CDR3 is TGTGCCAGCAGTGAGGGCAGGTTGGGCACTGAAGCTTTCTTT.

The gene calls are TRBV4-1 and TRBJ2-1, with 9 bases lining up with TRBD2. The CDR3 is made up of 15 amino acids. The germline gives CDR1 MGHRA, CDR2 YSYEKL. Germline trimming cut 1 base from V and 8 bases from J; bases unmatched to any gene: 6. CDR3 sequence: CASSQGSGRMYEQFF. The CDR3 region has the DNA TGCGCCAGCAGCCAAGGAAGCGGGAGGATGTATGAGCAGTTCTTC.

This chain uses TRBV7-9 with TRBJ2-7; no reliable D call. Germline loops: CDR1 SEHNR, CDR2 FQNEAQ (reference sequence). Trimming pared 5 bases from V and 3 bases from J, leaving 20 bases between. The CDR3 loop spans 16 amino acids. CDR3 amino acids: CASSPPTGSVDYEQYF. CDR3 coding DNA: TGTGCCAGCAGCCCACCGACTGGGTCGGTCGACTACGAGCAGTACTTC.

The genes are TRBV25-1 and TRBJ1-1; D is unclear. The V end was cut by 4 bases, the J end by 5 bases, with 17 bases between. The CDR3 contains 15 residues. Per the germline V gene, CDR1 is MGHDK and CDR2 is SYGVNS. Here the CDR3 DNA reads TGTGCCAGCAGTGGGCTAGGCCCGGGAGAGACTGAAGCTTTCTTT. Protein: CASSGLGPGETEAFF.

This chain uses TRBV2 with TRBJ2-3; 10 bases map to TRBD2. There are 15 residues in the CDR3. The germline gives CDR1 SNHLY, CDR2 FYNNEI. J was trimmed by 2 bases and V by 7 bases; bases with no gene match: 6. This chain's CDR3 is CASKLAGSLTDTQYF. The CDR3 DNA reads as TGTGCCAGCAAACTAGCGGGAAGTCTCACAGATACGCAGTATTTT. Variable domain in full (rest from reference TRBV2 and TRBJ2-3): EPEVTQTPSHQVTQMGQEVILRCVPISNHLYFYWYRQILGQKVEFLVSFYNNEISEKSEIFDDQFSVERPDGSNFTLKIRSTKLEDSAMYFCASKLAGSLTDTQYFGPGTRLTVL.

The rearrangement links TRBV28 to TRBJ1-1, with unresolved D. Trimming removed 2 bases at V and 4 bases at J, with 17 bases between. CDR3 length: 16 residues. Per germline, CDR1 MDHEN and CDR2 SYDVKM. CDR3 in DNA: TGTGCCAGCAGTTTACGATGGGGTCCAGCCGCCACTGAAGCTTTCTTT. Its translation is CASSLRWGPAATEAFF.